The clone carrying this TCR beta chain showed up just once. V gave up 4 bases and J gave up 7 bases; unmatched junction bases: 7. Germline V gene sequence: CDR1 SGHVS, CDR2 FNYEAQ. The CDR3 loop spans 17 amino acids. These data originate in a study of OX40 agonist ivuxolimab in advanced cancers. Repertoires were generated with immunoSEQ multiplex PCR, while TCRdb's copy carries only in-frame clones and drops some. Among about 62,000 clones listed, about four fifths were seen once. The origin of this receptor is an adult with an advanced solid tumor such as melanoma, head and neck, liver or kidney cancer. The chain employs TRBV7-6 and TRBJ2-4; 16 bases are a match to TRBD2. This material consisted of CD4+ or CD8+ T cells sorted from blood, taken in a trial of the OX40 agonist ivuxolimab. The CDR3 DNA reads TGTGCCAGCAGCTCGGGACTAGCGGGGGGGCCTATGAACATTCAGTACTTC. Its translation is CASSSGLAGGPMNIQYF.